The sequence of this T cell receptor beta chain was determined in a study of tumor-infiltrating lymphocytes in primary liver carcinoma. Study observations and caveats: A significantly higher top-250-clone fraction was found in tumors than in blood (p = 0.039). The samples were not sorted (they were bulk), so CD4+ and CD8+ repertoires were not compared.

For blood RNA, unsorted whole blood served as the source, and germline DNA was extracted too. Chronic HBV infection was present in the patients, who were treatment-naive. V lost 0 bases and J lost 7, with 11 bases in between. The CDR3 covers 15 residues. CDR1 and CDR2 from the germline V gene are SGHNT and YYREEE (reference sequence). From around 500 ng of total RNA, TCR beta-specific cDNA was reverse-transcribed using a constant-region primer. Libraries covering TCR beta were generated through three nested multiplex PCR rounds (using a slightly modified ARM-PCR). The first two PCR rounds, approximately 10 cycles each, used TRBV1-TRBV30 forward primers and a C-beta reverse primer. TCRdb reanalysed the multiplex PCR reads using MiXCR and keeps one entry per CDR3 protein. The sample has fewer than 350,000 distinct CDR3 sequences, 50% to 70% seen once; the top ten hold roughly 9%. A remark on this clonotype: Antigen: not known.

The J gene is TRBJ1-6, the V gene TRBV5-4; D may be TRBD1 (5 bases). Input material: peripheral blood. This clonotype was obtained from a man aged 35 to 55 with primary liver carcinoma and hepatitis B virus infection. As DNA, the CDR3 is TGTGCCAGCAGCTTGGGAGGGGCTGTGAATTCACCCCTCCACTTT. It yields the protein CASSLGGAVNSPLHF.